This entry lists 2 T cell receptor beta chains sequenced from one sample in a study of identical twins. TCRdb reprocessed the 5' RACE reads with MiXCR, giving one entry per CDR3 protein. The sample has some 790,000 distinct CDR3 sequences, about 20% seen once. This same sample was also taken into another study, of T cells expressing NK-cell markers.

The sequenced sample consisted of PBMCs. These receptors were collected from a woman younger than 30 in good health.

This sequence joins TRBV20-1 and TRBJ1-2; D is perhaps TRBD1 (5 bases). The CDR3 extends over 15 amino acids. V was pared by 3 bases and J by 5 bases, with 19 bases between. Germline V gives CDR1 DFQATT, CDR2 SNEGSKA (reference sequence). CDR3 nucleotide sequence: TGCAGTGCTAGTGAGAGGGGACGTTCACCTTATGGCTACACCTTC. This translates into CSASERGRSPYGYTF.

This clonotype was picked up a small number of times. The V gene is TRBV12-3 or TRBV12-4, the J gene TRBJ2-2, with a weak D call TRBD1 (6 bases). This CDR3 contains 11 residues. The ends were cut back, 10 bases at V and 6 bases at J, with 9 bases in the middle. The CDR3 nucleotides are TGTGCCAACAGGGTGGCCGGGGAGCTGTTTTTT. It specifies CANRVAGELFF.